This TCR beta chain appears in the sequencing data of a study of blood T cell repertoires in COVID-19. Study details: The study drew acute and convalescent COVID-19 samples from the United States, Italy and Spain.

Per the original methods: Nucleated cell number was recorded as an estimate derived from reference gene primer amplification. Measured with immunoSEQ multiplex PCR; TCRdb has only the in-frame clones, and not every one. For V, J and clone size, that table is used; D and trimming come from the DNA. The sample lists over 300,000 clones, roughly 90% occurring once. V shed 2 bases and J shed 1 base, with 6 bases lying between them. This CDR3 is built from 13 residues. Germline V lookup: CDR1 MNHEY, CDR2 SVGAGI. The chain carries TRBV6-5 and TRBJ2-7; tentatively, D is TRBD2 (5 bases). The receptor's source is a woman younger than 45 with acute COVID-19. Sequences were obtained from PBMCs or T cells enriched from blood (not recorded which). The CDR3: CASSYRGSYEQYF. DNA for the CDR3: TGTGCCAGCAGTTACCGAGGGTCCTACGAGCAGTACTTC.